Each of the 10 T cell receptor beta chains below was sequenced from the same sample in a study of blood T cell repertoires in COVID-19. TCRdb keeps only in-frame clones here, not all; method: immunoSEQ multiplex PCR. The table has 200,000 to 300,000 clones, approximately 86% seen once. Sequenced sample: peripheral blood. These receptors were collected from a man aged 80 or over with acute or convalescent COVID-19.

The genes are TRBV18 and TRBJ1-2, with 7 bases fitting TRBD1. The germline V gene encodes CDR1 KGHSH and CDR2 LQKENI. This CDR3 spans 15 amino acids. With V trimmed by 3 bases and J by 5 bases, 9 bases remained unmatched. The CDR3 loop reads CASSPDRDRLYGYTF. The CDR3, as DNA: TGTGCCAGCTCACCGGATCGGGACAGACTATATGGCTACACCTTC.

V is TRBV18 and J is TRBJ2-1; 7 positions match TRBD2. The V and J ends lost 6 bases and 5 bases, in that order; junction bases with no gene match: 16. CDR3 length equals 17 residues. The V gene's germline CDR1 is KGHSH and CDR2 LQKENI. The CDR3 spells CASSPLLATGENNEQFF. The CDR3 DNA is TGTGCCAGCTCCCCCTTACTAGCGACCGGAGAAAACAATGAGCAGTTCTTC.

The chain carries TRBV19 and TRBJ1-3; D is uncertain. Germline assignment: CDR1 LNHDA and CDR2 SQIVND (reference sequence). With 4 bases removed from V and 4 bases from J, the gap between germline ends came to 17 bases. CDR3 size: 16 residues. The CDR3 DNA follows: TGTGCCAGTAGTACCCCGAGGGTTCTGGAAGGAAACACCATATATTTT. This translates into CASSTPRVLEGNTIYF.

The rearrangement links TRBV5-1 to TRBJ1-6; 7 bases agree with TRBD1. The germline gives CDR1 SGHRS, CDR2 YFSETQ. This CDR3 contains 15 residues. V shed 4 bases, J shed 7 bases, and the junction held 8 bases outside the gene matches. The CDR3 is CASSRDRAQNSPLHF. DNA of the CDR3: TGCGCCAGCAGCCGAGACAGGGCGCAGAATTCACCCCTCCACTTT.

This chain joins TRBV7-7 and TRBJ2-3, with 9 bases that match TRBD2. V lost 5 bases to trimming and J lost 9 bases; unmatched junction nucleotides: 9. The CDR3 contains 14 residues. CDR1 is SSHAT, CDR2 FNYEAQ, per germline (reference sequence). The CDR3 bases are TGTGCCAGCAGCCCCGGGACTAGCAGCAAGACGCAGTATTTT. It encodes CASSPGTSSKTQYF.

This chain links TRBV27 with TRBJ1-2; 8 bases match TRBD1. With 6 bases clipped from V and 2 bases from J, the junction kept 14 bases outside the gene matches. This CDR3 contains 17 residues. CDR1 and CDR2 (germline): MNHEY, SMNVEV (reference sequence). CDR3 protein: CASSPEDRAHGNYGYTF. CDR3 DNA: TGTGCCAGCAGCCCTGAGGACAGGGCCCACGGAAACTATGGCTACACCTTC.

This chain connects TRBV5-1 to TRBJ2-7; 14 bases agree with TRBD2. Germline assignment: CDR1 SGHRS and CDR2 YFSETQ. The CDR3 has 15 amino acids. The J segment lost 6 bases and the V segment lost 4 bases, leaving 6 bases of the junction unmatched. CDR3 loop: CASSPTGTSGGEQYF. The CDR3 DNA sequence: TGCGCCAGCAGCCCAACCGGGACTAGCGGGGGCGAGCAGTACTTC.

The chain uses TRBV15 and TRBJ2-1; 10 bases are shared with TRBD2. Germline assignment: CDR1 LNHNV and CDR2 YYDKDF (reference sequence). The V segment lost 0 bases and the J segment 0 bases; nucleotides outside the gene matches: 2. The CDR3 contains 17 residues. CDR3 coding DNA: TGTGCCACCAGCAGAGACAGCGGGAGGGGCTCCTACAATGAGCAGTTCTTC. It encodes CATSRDSGRGSYNEQFF.

This chain uses TRBV12-3 or TRBV12-4 with TRBJ2-3; D is undetermined. V lost 3 bases, J lost 5 bases, and 3 bases lay in between. The CDR3 is 11 residues long. The CDR3 DNA reads as TGTGCCAGCAGTTTGAGAGATACGCAGTATTTT. Translating it yields CASSLRDTQYF.

The chain joins TRBV19 to TRBJ2-3; TRBD2 agrees at 7 bases. The CDR3 contains 16 residues. Per the germline V gene, CDR1 is LNHDA and CDR2 is SQIVND (reference sequence). The trim removed 4 bases at V and 3 bases at J, leaving 10 bases unmatched. The CDR3 bases are TGTGCCAGTAGTAACCGGAGGGAGGGAGGGACAGATACGCAGTATTTT. Its protein is CASSNRREGGTDTQYF. The whole variable domain, filled in from reference TRBV19 and TRBJ2-3, reads DGGITQSPKYLFRKEGQNVTLSCEQNLNHDAMYWYRQDPGQGLRLIYYSQIVNDFQKGDIAEGYSVSREKKESFPLTVTSAQKNPTAFYLCASSNRREGGTDTQYFGPGTRLTVL.